The clone carrying this T cell receptor (beta chain) was counted between two and nine times. Antigen: not known. This entry belongs to a study of CD8 T cell repertoires and HIV-1 epitope variants. Study summary: Separate wells received one of Twenty-five Gag or Nef variant peptides. Epitopes were three Gag families plus Nef HW9 and YT9.

After removal of 0 bases from V and 6 bases from J, the junction contained 1 base not matched to a gene. Germline V lookup: CDR1 SGHRS, CDR2 YFSETQ. The CDR3 extends over 13 amino acids. Sequencing of TCR beta CDR3 used immunoSEQ survey depth. This table comes from immunoSEQ multiplex PCR, and its TCRdb copy is limited to in-frame clones, with some not included. This table holds under 3,000 clones, less than 80% found once. Sequencing was performed on cultured CD8+ T cells derived from PBMCs. This chain connects TRBV5-1 to TRBJ1-2; 8 bases line up with TRBD1. This clonotype was obtained from a male donor with HIV. The CDR3 coding sequence is TGCGCCAGCAGCTTGGCGACAGGGGATGGCTACACCTTC. This gives the protein CASSLATGDGYTF. Variable domain in full (rest from reference TRBV5-1 and TRBJ1-2): KAGVTQTPRYLIKTRGQQVTLSCSPISGHRSVSWYQQTPGQGLQFLFEYFSETQRNKGNFPGRFSGRQFSNSRSEMNVSTLELGDSALYLCASSLATGDGYTFGSGTRLTVV.